This T cell receptor (beta chain) was retrieved from a study of T cell changes during pregnancy in multiple sclerosis. Per the germline V gene, CDR1 is KGHSH and CDR2 is LQKENI. The CDR3 has 18 residues. The V and J ends lost 3 bases and 0 bases respectively, with 20 bases between them. Profiling relied on immunoSEQ multiplex PCR, and the TCRdb table lists in-frame clones only, not all of them. Among about 79,000 clones listed, around nine tenths were seen once. The chain couples TRBV18 to TRBJ1-2; D is ambiguous. The sequencing here drew on CD4+ T cells from peripheral blood mononuclear cells, taken in the second trimester of pregnancy. The sequence was obtained from a female donor with multiple sclerosis, enrolled in a pregnancy study. Here the CDR3 DNA reads TGTGCCAGCTCACCTACCTCCGAGGGTCCGGGGACTAACTATGGCTACACCTTC. Its translation is CASSPTSEGPGTNYGYTF.